These 23 T cell receptor beta chains were all obtained from the same sample, sequenced in a study of high-grade serous ovarian cancer treatment subgroups. This table comes from immunoSEQ multiplex PCR, and its TCRdb copy is limited to in-frame clones, with some not included. The sample holds around 30,000 clones, roughly 80% seen once. Tumor samples were taken before definitive surgery or chemotherapy. The material sequenced was tumor tissue. The receptors were gathered from a human donor with high-grade serous ovarian cancer.

The rearrangement uses TRBV6-6 and TRBJ2-6; D not resolved. Between the trimmed V and J ends, which lost 1 base and 3 bases, there was a span of 10 bases. Germline lookup yields CDR1 MNHNY and CDR2 SVGAGI (reference sequence). CDR3 length: 16 amino acids. CDR3 DNA sequence: TGTGCCAGCAGTTACTTTAGCCCCCTTGGGGCCAACGTCCTGACTTTC. Residues: CASSYFSPLGANVLTF.

CDR3 sequence reads: CASSQGDRVGFREQFF. The CDR3 coding sequence is TGTGCCAGCAGCCAAGGGGACAGGGTAGGATTCCGTGAGCAGTTCTTC. The gene calls are TRBV14 and TRBJ2-1; 9 bases are a match to TRBD1. The CDR3 length is 16 residues. V lost 1 base to trimming and J lost 9 bases; unmatched junction nucleotides: 10. Germline lookup yields CDR1 SGHDN and CDR2 FVKESK.

The chain carries TRBV7-9 and TRBJ1-3; 7 bases agree with TRBD1. The CDR3 loop spans 14 amino acids. The trim removed 6 bases at V and 3 bases at J, leaving 5 bases unmatched. Germline CDR1 and CDR2: SEHNR and FQNEAQ (reference sequence). CDR3 sequence (DNA): TGTGCCAGCAGAACAGGGGTCGATGGAAACACCATATATTTT. Its translation is CASRTGVDGNTIYF.

This clone was seen once. The rearrangement uses TRBV18 and TRBJ1-4, with TRBD1 matching over 7 bases. CDR1 and CDR2 (germline): KGHSH, LQKENI. The CDR3 totals 14 residues. Trimming at V came to 0 bases and at J to 5 bases, leaving 0 bases not matched to a gene. The CDR3 DNA follows: TGTGCCAGCTCACCACCGGGACAGAATGAAAAACTGTTTTTT. It is translated as CASSPPGQNEKLFF.

The chain employs TRBV14 and TRBJ2-2; D uncertain. Germline V gene lookup returns CDR1 SGHDN and CDR2 FVKESK. V was shortened by 2 bases and J by 6 bases, with 13 bases between the two germline ends. The CDR3 length is 15 residues. CDR3: CASSQQKGIPGELFF. CDR3 nucleotides: TGTGCCAGCAGCCAACAAAAAGGGATCCCCGGGGAGCTGTTTTTT.

This sequence joins TRBV6-5 and TRBJ2-3; the D gene is possibly TRBD2 (6 bases). The germline V gene encodes CDR1 MNHEY and CDR2 SVGAGI. V was shortened by 7 bases and J by 2 bases, with 13 bases between the two germline ends. This CDR3 comprises 14 residues. The CDR3 sequence: CASNEEGNTDTQYF. The CDR3 coding sequence is TGTGCCAGCAACGAGGAGGGGAACACAGATACGCAGTATTTT.

The rearrangement uses TRBV5-6 and TRBJ2-5; D is ambiguous. The germline gives CDR1 SGHDT, CDR2 YYEEEE. The V end was cut by 3 bases, the J end by 5 bases, with 17 bases between. The CDR3 extends over 15 amino acids. DNA of the CDR3: TGTGCCAGCAGCTCGCTATACCGACTCGGGGAGACCCAGTACTTC. Translated: CASSSLYRLGETQYF.

The gene calls are TRBV9 and TRBJ2-3; no firm D call. CDR3 length: 14 amino acids. Germline assignment: CDR1 SGDLS and CDR2 YYNGEE. The V end was cut by 0 bases, the J end by 7 bases, with 12 bases between. The CDR3: CASSVGLGRNTQYF. The CDR3 DNA sequence: TGTGCCAGCAGCGTAGGACTCGGGCGTAATACGCAGTATTTT.

V is TRBV28 and J is TRBJ1-1, with TRBD1 identical over 7 bases. CDR3 length: 14 amino acids. The ends lost 6 bases at V and 0 bases at J; junction bases unmatched: 4. Germline CDR1 and CDR2: MDHEN and SYDVKM. CDR3 residues: CASRDRLMNTEAFF. The CDR3 DNA follows: TGTGCCAGCAGGGACAGGTTAATGAACACTGAAGCTTTCTTT.

The chain uses TRBV7-2 and TRBJ2-7; D gene ambiguous. Germline V gives CDR1 SGHTA, CDR2 FQGNSA. The CDR3 is 12 residues long. The V end was cut by 5 bases, the J end by 3 bases, with 8 bases between. The CDR3 region has the DNA TGTGCCAGCAGCCGAGACAACTACGAGCAGTACTTC. Residues: CASSRDNYEQYF.

The chain couples TRBV6-1 to TRBJ1-2; the match to TRBD1 covers 9 bases. V shed 6 bases, J shed 6 bases, and the junction held 5 bases outside the gene matches. Germline assignment: CDR1 MNHNS and CDR2 SASEGT. The CDR3 runs 13 residues. The CDR3 here is CASRLGTGHGYTF. CDR3 nucleotides: TGTGCCAGCAGGCTCGGGACAGGGCATGGCTACACCTTC.

This clone was found a few times. The J gene is TRBJ1-5, the V gene TRBV6-6; no clear D gene. Trimming removed 0 bases at V and 6 bases at J, with 9 bases between. This CDR3 is 14 amino acids long. Germline loops: CDR1 MNHNY, CDR2 SVGAGI (reference sequence). The CDR3 DNA follows: TGTGCCAGCAGTTACTCGAATTCCGGTCAGCCCCAGCATTTT. It codes for CASSYSNSGQPQHF.

V gene TRBV6-5 combines with J gene TRBJ2-7; 13 bases are a match to TRBD2. This CDR3 spans 14 amino acids. Looked up from germline, CDR1 is MNHEY and CDR2 is SVGAGI. The junction had 5 bases not matched to a gene; V was cut back by 6 bases and J by 6 bases. CDR3 residues: CASRTSGRRGEQYF. CDR3 DNA: TGTGCCAGCAGGACTAGCGGGAGGCGAGGCGAGCAGTACTTC.

This clone has a single count. J is TRBJ2-1 and V is TRBV5-8; D remains unclear. CDR3 length: 12 amino acids. Germline CDR1 and CDR2: SGHTS and YDEGEE. V lost 0 bases and J 9 bases, leaving 7 bases between the germline ends. CDR3 nucleotides: TGTGCCAGCAGCTTGGTTCGCACTGAGCAGTTCTTC. Amino acid sequence: CASSLVRTEQFF.

This chain joins TRBV20-1 and TRBJ1-1; the D is unclear. Looked up from germline, CDR1 is DFQATT and CDR2 is SNEGSKA (reference sequence). The ends were cut back, 0 bases at V and 11 bases at J, with 10 bases in the middle. The CDR3 consists of 11 residues. The CDR3 spells CSARDSGIAFF. For the CDR3, the DNA is TGCAGTGCTAGAGATTCGGGGATCGCTTTCTTT.

This CDR3 reads CATSRSHDMPNQPQHF. The DNA for the CDR3 is TGTGCCACCAGCAGATCCCATGACATGCCCAATCAGCCCCAGCATTTT. This chain connects TRBV15 to TRBJ1-5; no definite D call. In germline, CDR1 is LNHNV, CDR2 YYDKDF (reference sequence). With 2 bases removed from V and 3 bases from J, the gap between germline ends came to 14 bases. The CDR3 totals 16 residues.

The chain recombines TRBV7-9 with TRBJ1-1; D gene ambiguous. The V gene's germline CDR1 is SEHNR and CDR2 FQNEAQ (reference sequence). The V end lost 6 bases, the J end lost 2 bases, and 16 bases lay between the germline ends. The CDR3 loop spans 15 amino acids. The CDR3 sequence is CASRSIPPDNTEAFF. Here the CDR3 DNA reads TGTGCCAGCAGATCCATCCCGCCTGACAACACTGAAGCTTTCTTT.

This sequence joins TRBV10-1 and TRBJ1-2; D remains unclear. Germline assignment: CDR1 WNHNN and CDR2 SYGVQD (reference sequence). The V end was cut by 4 bases, the J end by 7 bases, with 13 bases between. This CDR3 comprises 13 residues. The chain's CDR3 is CASSVGRSGGYTF. The CDR3 nucleotides read TGCGCCAGCAGTGTGGGCAGGTCCGGTGGCTACACCTTC.

This clone showed up just once. The chain combines TRBV9 with TRBJ2-7; perhaps TRBD2 as D (7 bases). Trimming stripped 3 bases from V and 3 bases from J, with 25 bases between. Germline V lookup: CDR1 SGDLS, CDR2 YYNGEE. The CDR3 is 18 residues long. The CDR3, as DNA: TGTGCCAGCAGCGCTGGGGGGGGGCTAGGTCCCCAGGTCTACGAGCAGTACTTC. Translation gives CASSAGGGLGPQVYEQYF.

The chain links TRBV11-3 to TRBJ2-1; 12 bases map to TRBD2. Germline CDR1 is SGHNT and CDR2 is YENEEA. The J segment lost 8 bases and the V segment lost 5 bases, leaving 13 bases of the junction unmatched. The CDR3 has 17 amino acids. CDR3 in amino acids: CASSRDPVTSGGHEQFF. In DNA, the CDR3 is TGTGCCAGCAGCCGGGACCCGGTGACTAGCGGGGGCCATGAGCAGTTCTTC.

This clone came up once. V and J are TRBV6-4 and TRBJ2-3, with 11 bases lining up with TRBD2. There are 15 residues in the CDR3. Germline CDR1 MRHNA, CDR2 SNTAGT. Trimming took 4 bases from V and 4 from J; bases not matched to a gene: 4. The CDR3 bases are TGTGCCAGCAGTGCGACTAGCGGGACACCAGATACGCAGTATTTT. This translates into CASSATSGTPDTQYF.

V usage is TRBV21-1 and J usage is TRBJ2-5. TRBV21-1 is a documented pseudogene. The CDR3 runs 17 residues. CDR3 loop: CGRRFGAQQIVAETQYF. The CDR3, as DNA: TGTGGCCGGCGTTTTGGCGCGCAGCAAATCGTGGCGGAGACCCAGTACTTC.

This clone has more than one count but fewer than ten. The chain carries TRBV19 and TRBJ2-1, with 10 bases aligning to TRBD2. The CDR3 spans 19 residues. Germline loops: CDR1 LNHDA, CDR2 SQIVND (reference sequence). The J segment lost 0 bases and the V segment lost 5 bases, leaving 13 bases of the junction unmatched. The CDR3 reads CASSSSGTSAIFSYNEQFF. For the CDR3, the DNA is TGTGCCAGTAGTTCATCCGGGACTAGCGCAATCTTCTCCTACAATGAGCAGTTCTTC. Full variable domain (outside the CDR3, taken from reference TRBV19 and TRBJ2-1): DGGITQSPKYLFRKEGQNVTLSCEQNLNHDAMYWYRQDPGQGLRLIYYSQIVNDFQKGDIAEGYSVSREKKESFPLTVTSAQKNPTAFYLCASSSSGTSAIFSYNEQFFGPGTRLTVL.